This TCR beta chain was identified during a study of blood T cells in healthy people across ages. Together with a sample-barcoded 5' primer, a J-beta primer mix was included in a second PCR lasting about 7 to 11 cycles. All samples gave at least 2.5 million CDR3-containing paired-end reads. In TCRdb, the 5' RACE reads were re-called with MiXCR into one record per CDR3 protein. The repertoire holds approximately 850,000 distinct CDR3 sequences, with 58% as singletons. General study results and limits: When set beside aged donors, long-lived donors presented more naive CD4+ cells and higher diversity.

Germline loops: CDR1 SGHTA, CDR2 FQGNSA. The CDR3 spans 14 residues. V was clipped by 2 bases and J by 2 bases, with 10 bases between them. The sample holds a few counts of this clonotype. Its antigen is undetermined. V and J are TRBV7-2 and TRBJ2-7; D ambiguous. The receptor's source is a man younger than 45 in good health. The source material was blood. CDR3 loop: CASSLHVSTYEQYF. As DNA, the CDR3 is TGTGCCAGCAGCTTACATGTCAGCACCTACGAGCAGTACTTC.